One and the same sample provided the 12 T cell receptor beta chains below, sequenced in a study of OX40 agonist ivuxolimab in advanced cancers. Method: immunoSEQ multiplex PCR; TCRdb's copy keeps in-frame clones and lacks some. The profile shows 60,000 or so clones, approximately 87% of them singletons. The starting material was CD4+ or CD8+ T cells sorted from blood, obtained in a trial of the OX40 agonist ivuxolimab. Receptors originate from an adult with an advanced solid tumor such as melanoma, head and neck, liver or kidney cancer.

J is TRBJ2-5 and V is TRBV10-3; D not resolved. Germline CDR1 is ENHRY and CDR2 is SYGVKD. With 2 bases removed from V and 7 bases from J, the gap between germline ends came to 11 bases. This CDR3 region has 13 residues. CDR3 loop: CAISEPGDVTQYF. CDR3 bases: TGTGCCATCAGTGAGCCCGGTGATGTGACCCAGTACTTC.

CDR3 nucleotides: TGTGCCAGCAGCAAAGGACCTTCCAGGGCCAGCACAGATACGCAGTATTTT. As protein: CASSKGPSRASTDTQYF. The chain uses TRBV21-1 and TRBJ2-3; the table's D call, TRBD1, has no DNA check behind it. TRBV21-1 is classified as a pseudogene. This CDR3 is built from 17 residues.

J is TRBJ2-3 and V is TRBV9; the D gene is possibly TRBD2 (6 bases). Germline values: CDR1 SGDLS, CDR2 YYNGEE. The V and J ends lost 3 bases and 1 base respectively, with 24 bases between them. This CDR3 contains 19 residues. CDR3 sequence reads: CASSGGATGTSTRTDTQYF. The CDR3 region has the DNA TGTGCCAGCAGCGGGGGAGCAACCGGGACTTCGACCCGCACAGATACGCAGTATTTT.

The gene calls are TRBV15 and TRBJ1-2, with unresolved D. V was clipped by 0 bases and J by 1 base, with 15 bases between them. The CDR3 is made up of 17 amino acids. Germline V CDR1 and CDR2: LNHNV, YYDKDF (reference sequence). CDR3 coding DNA: TGTGCCACCAGCAGAGATCGGAGGGCAGAGATTAACTATGGCTACACCTTC. Translated, it gives CATSRDRRAEINYGYTF.

The chain joins TRBV28 to TRBJ2-7; D is possibly TRBD2 (6 bases). Germline CDR1 is MDHEN and CDR2 is SYDVKM. The CDR3 has 14 residues. V lost 2 bases, J lost 2 bases, and 10 bases lay in between. CDR3 protein: CASSLLAGTYEQYF. In DNA, the CDR3 is TGTGCCAGCAGTTTACTGGCGGGGACCTACGAGCAGTACTTC.

The chain recombines TRBV5-1 with TRBJ2-7; TRBD2 agrees at 7 bases. V lost 7 bases to trimming and J lost 0 bases; unmatched junction nucleotides: 7. Germline loops: CDR1 SGHRS, CDR2 YFSETQ. The CDR3 is 14 residues long. The CDR3 coding sequence is TGCGCCAGCGGCCCCGGGGGGAGCTCCTACGAGCAGTACTTC. It yields the protein CASGPGGSSYEQYF.

The V and J genes are TRBV6-4 and TRBJ2-6, with D possibly matching TRBD2 (5 bases). Germline V gene sequence: CDR1 MRHNA, CDR2 SNTAGT. The germline V and J ends were trimmed by 1 base and 1 base, with 5 bases remaining between them. CDR3 size: 15 residues. The CDR3 bases are TGTGCCAGCAGTGACTGGAGGTCTGGGGCCAACGTCCTGACTTTC. Its translation: CASSDWRSGANVLTF.

This chain links TRBV6-1 with TRBJ1-4; D gene ambiguous. The V end was cut by 5 bases, the J end by 8 bases, with 9 bases between. CDR1 and CDR2 (germline): MNHNS, SASEGT. The CDR3 covers 12 residues. CDR3 bases: TGTGCCAGCAGTCTGGGCCCCGAAAAACTGTTTTTT. It is translated as CASSLGPEKLFF.

This clone was picked up one time. The chain joins TRBV5-1 to TRBJ2-6; 8 nucleotides match TRBD1. The CDR3 is 15 residues long. The V gene end was trimmed by 2 bases and the J gene end by 2 bases; junction bases not matched to a gene: 0. Germline CDR1 reads SGHRS; CDR2 reads YFSETQ. The CDR3 DNA reads TGCGCCAGCAGCTTACAGGGGGCTGGGGCCAACGTCCTGACTTTC. Translated, it gives CASSLQGAGANVLTF.

This chain links TRBV6-5 with TRBJ1-2; 7 bases align to TRBD1. V was clipped by 2 bases and J by 5 bases; unmatched bases: 2. The CDR3 is 13 residues long. Germline assignment: CDR1 MNHEY and CDR2 SVGAGI. The CDR3 reads CASSYGTEYGYTF. The CDR3 nucleotides read TGTGCCAGCAGTTACGGGACAGAATATGGCTACACCTTC.

The chain has TRBV6-5 and TRBJ1-1; 8 bases are shared with TRBD1. CDR1 is MNHEY and CDR2 is SVGAGI in the germline V gene. The CDR3 has 15 amino acids. Unmatched junction bases numbered 4, after V lost 4 bases and J lost 0 bases. The CDR3 nucleotides read TGTGCCAGCAGTTCCCGGGACAGGATGAACACTGAAGCTTTCTTT. Translated: CASSSRDRMNTEAFF.

The chain joins TRBV13 to TRBJ1-3; D is undetermined. The germline V and J ends were trimmed by 0 bases and 8 bases, with 2 bases remaining between them. The germline CDR1 and CDR2 sequences are PRHDT and FYEKMQ (reference sequence). This CDR3 contains 11 residues. The CDR3 is CASSLGYTIYF. CDR3 sequence (DNA): TGTGCCAGCAGCTTAGGTTACACCATATATTTT.